This is a list of T cell receptor beta chains from one sample in a study of human T cells and chemical hapten exposure. One entry per CDR3 protein results from TCRdb running MiXCR on the RACE reads. The sample contains 200,000 to 300,000 distinct CDR3 sequences, 7.5% to 10% of which appear only once. The material sequenced was whole blood, taken in connection with sensitization to the hapten diphenylcyclopropenone (DPC). All receptors come from a woman between 40 and 50 years old with alopecia areata. Some clones in this sample may be carry-over from other donors' samples. CDR3s include the opening cysteine and the closing phenylalanine or tryptophan. D genes are given only for firm matches.

D gene: TRBD1; CDR3 length: 17; V gene: TRBV29-1; J gene: TRBJ2-7; CDR3 protein: CSVKLLPGQGARIEQYF
D gene: .; CDR3 length: 15; V gene: TRBV6-5; J gene: TRBJ2-7; CDR3 protein: CASSYSSGSSYEQYF
D gene: TRBD1; CDR3 length: 16; V gene: TRBV7-3; J gene: TRBJ2-2; CDR3 protein: CASSSQGASNTGELFF
D gene: TRBD1; CDR3 length: 17; V gene: TRBV11-3; J gene: TRBJ2-2; CDR3 protein: CASSPRTGVTNTGELFF
D gene: .; CDR3 length: 15; V gene: TRBV5-1; J gene: TRBJ2-3; CDR3 protein: CASSLEAVSTDTQYF
D gene: TRBD2; CDR3 length: 18; V gene: TRBV7-2; J gene: TRBJ2-7; CDR3 protein: CASSPSLGLAGGNVEQYF
D gene: TRBD1; CDR3 length: 12; V gene: TRBV20-1; J gene: TRBJ2-7; CDR3 protein: CSAPGQGHEQYF
D gene: .; CDR3 length: 14; V gene: TRBV5-1; J gene: TRBJ1-4; CDR3 protein: CASSLTTTNEKLFF
D gene: .; CDR3 length: 16; V gene: TRBV10-3; J gene: TRBJ1-2; CDR3 protein: CAIGSPGQSSNYGYTF
D gene: TRBD1; CDR3 length: 15; V gene: TRBV5-1; J gene: TRBJ2-7; CDR3 protein: CASSSTGQSSYEQYF
D gene: TRBD1; CDR3 length: 16; V gene: TRBV5-6; J gene: TRBJ2-3; CDR3 protein: CASSLGPGQITDTQYF